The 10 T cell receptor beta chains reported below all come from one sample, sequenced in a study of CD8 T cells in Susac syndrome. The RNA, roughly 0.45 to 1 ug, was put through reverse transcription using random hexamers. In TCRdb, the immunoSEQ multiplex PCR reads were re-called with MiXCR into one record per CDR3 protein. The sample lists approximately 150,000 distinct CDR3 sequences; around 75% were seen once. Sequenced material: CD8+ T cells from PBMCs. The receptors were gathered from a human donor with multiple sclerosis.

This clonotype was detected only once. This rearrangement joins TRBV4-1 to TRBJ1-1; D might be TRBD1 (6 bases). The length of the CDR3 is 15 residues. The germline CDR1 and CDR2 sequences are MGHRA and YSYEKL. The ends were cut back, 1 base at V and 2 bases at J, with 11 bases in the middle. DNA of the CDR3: TGCGCCAGCAGCCAAGGTCCGGGGGCAAACACTGAAGCTTTCTTT. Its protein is CASSQGPGANTEAFF.

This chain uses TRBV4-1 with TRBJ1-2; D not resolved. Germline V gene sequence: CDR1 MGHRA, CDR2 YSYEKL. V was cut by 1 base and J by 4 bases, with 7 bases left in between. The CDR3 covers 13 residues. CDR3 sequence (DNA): TGCGCCAGCAGCCAAGCCGTGAGCTATGGCTACACCTTC. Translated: CASSQAVSYGYTF.

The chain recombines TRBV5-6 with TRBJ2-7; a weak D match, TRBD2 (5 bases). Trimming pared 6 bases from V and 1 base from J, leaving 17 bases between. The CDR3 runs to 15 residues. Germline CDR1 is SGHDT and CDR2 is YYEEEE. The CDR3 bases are TGTGCCAGCACCAAAGGGAGTTGGTATTCCTACGAGCAGTACGTC. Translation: CASTKGSWYSYEQYV.

CDR3: CASKYRTGDTGELFF. For the CDR3, the DNA is TGTGCCAGCAAATACCGGACAGGGGACACCGGGGAGCTGTTTTTT. The chain recombines TRBV6-5 with TRBJ2-2; 9 bases line up with TRBD1. The length of the CDR3 is 15 residues. V dropped 7 bases and J dropped 3; count of bases not matched to a gene: 6. From germline, CDR1 is MNHEY and CDR2 SVGAGI.

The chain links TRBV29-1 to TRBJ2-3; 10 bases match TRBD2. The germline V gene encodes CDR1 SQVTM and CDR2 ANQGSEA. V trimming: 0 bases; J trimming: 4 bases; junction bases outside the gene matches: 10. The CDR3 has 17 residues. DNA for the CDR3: TGCAGCGTTGAAGATCCACCGAGCGGGACTAGCGCAGATACGCAGTATTTT. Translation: CSVEDPPSGTSADTQYF.

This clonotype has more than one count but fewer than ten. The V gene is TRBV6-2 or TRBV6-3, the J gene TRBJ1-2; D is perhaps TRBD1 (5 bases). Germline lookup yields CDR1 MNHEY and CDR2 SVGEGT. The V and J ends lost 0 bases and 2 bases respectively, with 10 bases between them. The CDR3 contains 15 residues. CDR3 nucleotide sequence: TGTGCCAGCAGTTACTCGATCGGGGGGAACTATGGCTACACCTTC. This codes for CASSYSIGGNYGYTF.

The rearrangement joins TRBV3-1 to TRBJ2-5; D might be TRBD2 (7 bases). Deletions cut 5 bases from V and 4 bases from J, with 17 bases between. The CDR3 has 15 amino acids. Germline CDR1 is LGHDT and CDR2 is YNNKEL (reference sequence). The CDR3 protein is CASSGEGEPLETQYF. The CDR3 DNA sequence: TGTGCCAGCAGCGGGGAGGGGGAGCCCCTAGAGACCCAGTACTTC.

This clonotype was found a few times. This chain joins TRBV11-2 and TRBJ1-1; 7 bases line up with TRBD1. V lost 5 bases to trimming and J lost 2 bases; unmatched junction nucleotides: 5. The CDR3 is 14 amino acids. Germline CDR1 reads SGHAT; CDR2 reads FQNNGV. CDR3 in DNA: TGTGCCAGCAGCGCCGGACAGGTAAACACTGAAGCTTTCTTT. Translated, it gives CASSAGQVNTEAFF. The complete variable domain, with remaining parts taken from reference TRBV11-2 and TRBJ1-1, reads EAGVAQSPRYKIIEKRQSVAFWCNPISGHATLYWYQQILGQGPKLLIQFQNNGVVDDSQLPKDRFSAERLKGVDSTLKIQPAKLEDSAVYLCASSAGQVNTEAFFGQGTRLTVV.

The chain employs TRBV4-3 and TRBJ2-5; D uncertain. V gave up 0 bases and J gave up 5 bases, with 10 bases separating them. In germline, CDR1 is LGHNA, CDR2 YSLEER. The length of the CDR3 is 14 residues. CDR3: CASSQDASLETQYF. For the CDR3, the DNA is TGCGCCAGCAGCCAAGACGCTAGTCTTGAGACCCAGTACTTC.

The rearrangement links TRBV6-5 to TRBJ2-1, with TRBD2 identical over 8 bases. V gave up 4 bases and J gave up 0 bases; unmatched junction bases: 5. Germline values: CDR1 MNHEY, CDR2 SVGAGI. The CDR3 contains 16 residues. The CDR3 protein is CASSSDGTSSYNEQFF. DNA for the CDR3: TGTGCCAGCAGTTCCGACGGGACTAGCTCCTACAATGAGCAGTTCTTC.